This T cell receptor (beta chain) was identified during a study of blood T cell repertoires in COVID-19. Study in general: T cells, B-cell-depleted T cells, or PBMCs provided the cDNA or gDNA that served as material.

Produced via immunoSEQ multiplex PCR; TCRdb's table is partial and in-frame only. Among some 530,000 clones listed, around 85% were seen once. V lost 1 base and J 4 bases, leaving 13 bases between the germline ends. CDR1 is LGHNA and CDR2 is YNFKEQ in the germline V gene. This CDR3 has 15 residues. The gene calls are TRBV4-2 and TRBJ1-2; a weak D match, TRBD1 (6 bases). The sample consisted of peripheral blood. This TCR was sampled from a human donor in a cohort sampled during active COVID-19. The CDR3 loop is CASSQGAGDGYGYTF. The CDR3 DNA sequence: TGTGCCAGCAGCCAAGGGGCAGGGGACGGCTATGGCTACACCTTC.